Listed here are 8 T cell receptor beta chains from one sample, sequenced in a study of T-cell memory formation after mild COVID-19. TCRdb itself ran the 5' RACE reads through MiXCR, one entry per CDR3 protein. The sample lists fewer than 650,000 distinct CDR3 sequences, roughly 21% occurring once. Input material: PBMCs or a T cell subset sorted from them (not recorded which). Receptors were obtained from an adult woman who had mild COVID-19 (a few samples of this study predate the infection). Cell type and time point are not known.

Many counts were recorded for this clonotype. Written as DNA, the CDR3 is TGCGCCAGCATGTCAGGGGGCGCGGGTTACACCGGGGAGCTGTTTTTT. This translates into CASMSGGAGYTGELFF. V and J are TRBV5-1 and TRBJ2-2; 8 nucleotides match TRBD1. V was pared by 6 bases and J by 3 bases, with 10 bases of the junction left unmatched. Germline CDR1 is SGHRS and CDR2 is YFSETQ. This CDR3 contains 16 residues.

The V and J genes are TRBV7-8 and TRBJ1-2; TRBD1 is a possible D gene (6 bases). V was pared by 5 bases and J by 11 bases, with 27 bases between. Germline CDR1 reads SGHVS; CDR2 reads FQNEAQ. The CDR3 has 16 amino acids. CDR3 region: CASSAGSDRSYSGYTF. DNA for the CDR3: TGTGCCAGCAGCGCAGGGTCCGACAGGTCCTATTCGGGTTACACCTTC.

The rearrangement links TRBV24-1 to TRBJ2-5, with D possibly being TRBD1 or TRBD2 (5 bases each). This CDR3 spans 14 amino acids. V lost 5 bases to trimming and J lost 5 bases, with 14 bases between them. CDR1 KGHDR and CDR2 SFDVKD come from the germline V gene. The CDR3 DNA is TGTGCCACCAGTGGGTTTGGGGGAGCGGAGACCCAGTACTTC. Its protein is CATSGFGGAETQYF.

This clonotype was picked up many times. The chain combines TRBV5-1 with TRBJ2-7; D unresolved. The germline CDR1 and CDR2 sequences are SGHRS and YFSETQ. CDR3 length: 13 residues. Between the trimmed V and J ends, which lost 0 bases and 6 bases, there was a span of 10 bases. The DNA for the CDR3 is TGCGCCAGCAGCTTGGCGGCTAGTTCCGAGCAGTACTTC. It specifies CASSLAASSEQYF. The variable domain in full, completed from reference TRBV5-1 and TRBJ2-7, reads KAGVTQTPRYLIKTRGQQVTLSCSPISGHRSVSWYQQTPGQGLQFLFEYFSETQRNKGNFPGRFSGRQFSNSRSEMNVSTLELGDSALYLCASSLAASSEQYFGPGTRLTVT.

This clonotype has just a few counts. This chain connects TRBV6-1 to TRBJ1-1, with D possibly matching TRBD1 (6 bases). Germline CDR1 MNHNS, CDR2 SASEGT. Trimming cost V 5 bases and J 2 bases, with 21 bases left between them. This CDR3 has 17 residues. CDR3 protein: CASSRTAYREGNTEAFF. In DNA form, the CDR3 reads TGTGCCAGCAGTAGAACAGCCTACAGGGAGGGAAACACTGAAGCTTTCTTT.

This clonotype was counted a few times. The J gene is TRBJ2-1, the V gene TRBV10-2; 12 bases line up with TRBD2. In germline, CDR1 is WSHSY, CDR2 SAAADI. This CDR3 has 15 amino acids. The V segment lost 6 bases and the J segment 9 bases; nucleotides outside the gene matches: 9. The CDR3 sequence is CASRSTSGGTGEQFF. The CDR3 DNA reads as TGCGCCAGCAGATCCACTAGCGGGGGGACGGGTGAGCAGTTCTTC.

This clonotype was seen only a few times. This rearrangement joins TRBV4-1 to TRBJ1-4; D uncertain. The CDR3 totals 18 residues. V lost 8 bases and J lost 4, with 26 bases in between. Looked up from germline, CDR1 is MGHRA and CDR2 is YSYEKL. The CDR3 sequence: CASGASPLKPAVNEKLFF. The CDR3 DNA follows: TGCGCCAGCGGAGCTTCGCCCCTCAAGCCGGCGGTTAATGAAAAACTGTTTTTT.

The rearrangement joins TRBV24-1 to TRBJ2-1; possible D gene TRBD2, 6 bases. Germline V CDR1 and CDR2: KGHDR, SFDVKD. The CDR3 covers 15 residues. With 6 bases removed from V and 4 bases from J, the gap between germline ends came to 15 bases. The CDR3 DNA reads TGTGCCACCAGTAATATAAGCGGGCCTTACAATGAGCAGTTCTTC. Translating gives CATSNISGPYNEQFF.